One and the same sample provided the 17 T cell receptor beta chains below, sequenced in a study of blood T cell repertoires in COVID-19 (dated by TCRdb to the early 2020s). The library relied on the immunoSEQ multiplex PCR assay. TCRdb's version of the immuneACCESS table is confined to in-frame rearrangements and falls short of the full clone set. An unresolved V gene accounts for under half of the shortfall where checked; the remainder is of unknown origin. For this sample the table gives fewer than 500,000 clones, of which 80% to 90% were detected only once. In total, the top ten clones hold 1.1% of the sample. Material: PBMCs or T cells enriched from blood (not recorded which). The receptors shown here come from a man younger than 40 who had recovered from COVID-19.

This chain uses TRBV5-8 with TRBJ1-5, with D uncertain. The V end lost 4 bases, the J end lost 0 bases, and 11 bases lay between the germline ends. CDR3 length: 15 residues. The germline V gene encodes CDR1 SGHTS and CDR2 YDEGEE. DNA for the CDR3: TGTGCCAGCAGCCCTGGACTGCATAGCAATCAGCCCCAGCATTTT. Translation: CASSPGLHSNQPQHF.

The genes are TRBV7-6 and TRBJ2-6, with a weak D call TRBD2 (5 bases). CDR1 and CDR2 from the germline V gene are SGHVS and FNYEAQ. The CDR3 has 13 residues. V shed 5 bases and J shed 17 bases, with 19 bases lying between them. The CDR3 loop is CASSPGETNALTF. The CDR3 DNA follows: TGTGCCAGCAGCCCTGGGGAGACAAACGCCTTGACTTTC.

The rearrangement joins TRBV28 to TRBJ2-3; 8 positions agree with TRBD2. Unmatched junction bases numbered 14, after V lost 10 bases and J lost 2 bases. CDR3 length: 16 amino acids. Looked up from germline, CDR1 is MDHEN and CDR2 is SYDVKM. The CDR3 DNA sequence: TGTGCCACCCTGACACCCACTAGCGGCTTCACAGATACGCAGTATTTT. Encoded protein: CATLTPTSGFTDTQYF.

Worth noting for this clone: This same CDR3 is encoded by further DNA sequences in the sample. The chain links TRBV3-1 (or the pseudogene TRBV3-2) to TRBJ2-7, with 11 nucleotides matching TRBD2. Germline CDR1 LGHDT, CDR2 YNNKEL (reference sequence). J lost 6 bases, V lost 1 base, and 2 bases had no gene match. The CDR3 is 14 residues long. This chain's CDR3 is CASSQGLAGGEQYF. The CDR3 nucleotides are TGTGCCAGCAGCCAAGGCCTAGCGGGAGGCGAGCAGTACTTC.

The chain links TRBV7-9 to TRBJ1-2, with TRBD1 matching over 7 bases. V shed 1 base and J 4 bases; nucleotides not matched to a gene: 9. Germline V gives CDR1 SEHNR, CDR2 FQNEAQ (reference sequence). This CDR3 is 16 amino acids long. CDR3 nucleotides: TGTGCCAGCAGCTTAGAAAGTGTGACAGGGTCCTATGGCTACACCTTC. It yields the protein CASSLESVTGSYGYTF. The variable domain in full, completed from reference TRBV7-9 and TRBJ1-2, reads DTGVSQNPRHKITKRGQNVTFRCDPISEHNRLYWYRQTLGQGPEFLTYFQNEAQLEKSRLLSDRFSAERPKGSFSTLEIQRTEQGDSAMYLCASSLESVTGSYGYTFGSGTRLTVV.

The chain is built from TRBV16 and TRBJ1-1; TRBD1 aligns across 9 bases. V dropped 0 bases and J dropped 6; count of bases not matched to a gene: 8. This CDR3 has 16 residues. The germline V gene has CDR1 KGHSY and CDR2 FQNENV. The chain's CDR3 is CASSQSFRDRAPEAFF. The CDR3 DNA follows: TGTGCCAGCAGCCAATCTTTCAGGGACAGGGCCCCTGAAGCTTTCTTT.

Remarks on this clone: The sample carries other DNA sequences with the same CDR3. The CDR3: CASSLSGSSYEQYF. CDR3 DNA: TGTGCCAGCAGCCTTAGCGGGAGCTCCTACGAGCAGTACTTC. The chain employs TRBV3-1 (or the pseudogene TRBV3-2) and TRBJ2-7; TRBD2 matches at 9 bases. Looked up from germline, CDR1 is LGHDT and CDR2 is YNNKEL (reference sequence). This CDR3 region has 14 residues. Trimming removed 4 bases from V and 0 bases from J; junction bases left unmatched: 1.

The chain carries TRBV6-5 and TRBJ2-3; no clear D gene. CDR1 is MNHEY and CDR2 is SVGAGI in the germline V gene. Trimming removed 6 bases from V and 4 bases from J, with 8 bases in between. The CDR3 has 12 residues. The CDR3 DNA reads as TGTGCCAGCAGCCTGTCCGCAGATACGCAGTATTTT. It encodes CASSLSADTQYF.

The chain recombines TRBV7-8 with TRBJ2-5, with 7 bases matching TRBD2. The J segment lost 1 base and the V segment lost 5 bases, leaving 10 bases of the junction unmatched. Germline CDR1 SGHVS, CDR2 FQNEAQ. This CDR3 has 16 amino acids. The CDR3 is CASSLQVRETQETQYF. The CDR3 region has the DNA TGTGCCAGCAGCCTCCAGGTGCGGGAGACCCAAGAGACCCAGTACTTC.

The gene calls are TRBV21-1 and TRBJ2-2; the D call TRBD2 from the table was never checked on the DNA. TRBV21-1 is a listed pseudogene. The CDR3 loop spans 16 amino acids. This CDR3 reads CASSKGSGTNTGELFF. The DNA for the CDR3 is TGTGCCAGCAGCAAAGGGAGCGGGACCAACACCGGGGAGCTGTTTTTT.

V usage is TRBV14 and J usage is TRBJ1-1; possible D gene TRBD1, 5 bases. Trimming left V 1 base short and J 3 bases short, with 9 bases between. Germline loops: CDR1 SGHDN, CDR2 FVKESK. The CDR3 contains 14 residues. The CDR3 coding sequence is TGTGCCAGCAGCCAAGCGGTCAGGGACACTGAAGCTTTCTTT. Translation gives CASSQAVRDTEAFF.

V is TRBV4-1 and J is TRBJ2-1; 8 bases fit TRBD2. There are 18 residues in the CDR3. V dropped 3 bases and J dropped 0; count of bases not matched to a gene: 10. Germline CDR1 reads MGHRA; CDR2 reads YSYEKL. CDR3 in amino acids: CASSHPSSGHNSYNEQFF. CDR3 nucleotide sequence: TGCGCCAGCAGCCACCCTTCTAGCGGGCATAACTCCTACAATGAGCAGTTCTTC.

This rearrangement joins TRBV28 to TRBJ2-6, with no clear D. The germline V gene encodes CDR1 MDHEN and CDR2 SYDVKM. The CDR3 spans 13 residues. Trimming took off 6 bases at V and 4 bases at J, with 7 bases between the two ends. As DNA, the CDR3 is TGTGCCAGCAGCCCGTCGGGGGCCAACGTCCTGACTTTC. It specifies CASSPSGANVLTF.

The chain links TRBV15 to TRBJ2-1; 8 bases fit TRBD2. Germline values: CDR1 LNHNV, CDR2 YYDKDF (reference sequence). The CDR3 has 13 amino acids. After removal of 6 bases from V and 5 bases from J, the junction contained 3 bases not matched to a gene. The CDR3 coding sequence is TGTGCCACCAGGGGTAGCGGGAACAATGAGCAGTTCTTC. Amino acid sequence: CATRGSGNNEQFF.

Details on this clone: One end of the junction is discordant with germline, which a read error may explain. The chain combines TRBV4-1 with TRBJ2-3, with D tentatively TRBD2 (5 bases). The V gene's germline CDR1 is MGHRA and CDR2 YSYEKL. This CDR3 has 17 residues. CDR3 DNA sequence: TGCGCCAGCAACCAACGGACTTCGGGTTACGTGGCAGATACGCAGTATTTT. Residues: CASNQRTSGYVADTQYF.

This clone was counted a few times. V gene TRBV29-1 combines with J gene TRBJ2-3; TRBD2 matches at 10 bases. Germline V gene lookup returns CDR1 SQVTM and CDR2 ANQGSEA. The junction had 14 bases not matched to a gene; V was cut back by 4 bases and J by 4 bases. The CDR3 sequence is 17 residues long. CDR3 loop: CSVGTSGKRISPDTQYF. Here the CDR3 DNA reads TGCAGCGTTGGAACTAGCGGGAAGCGCATTTCTCCAGATACGCAGTATTTT.

V and J are TRBV7-8 and TRBJ1-4, with TRBD1 identical over 9 bases. The V gene end was trimmed by 5 bases and the J gene end by 5 bases; junction bases not matched to a gene: 6. The length of the CDR3 is 15 residues. CDR1 is SGHVS and CDR2 is FQNEAQ in the germline V gene. The CDR3 DNA follows: TGTGCCAGCAGCCCGGGACAGGGAATCAATGAAAAACTGTTTTTT. Translation: CASSPGQGINEKLFF.